The entry below gives a single T cell receptor (beta chain) sequence along with its context. This specimen belongs to a study of T cell changes during pregnancy in multiple sclerosis. TCRdb's table, derived via immunoSEQ multiplex PCR, lists solely in-frame clones and lacks some. The sample lists 60,000 to 65,000 clones, roughly 87% occurring once. V trimming: 4 bases; J trimming: 0 bases; junction bases outside the gene matches: 11. Per germline, CDR1 MNHNS and CDR2 SASEGT. The CDR3 extends over 19 amino acids. The chain combines TRBV6-1 with TRBJ2-1; 11 positions agree with TRBD2. This TCR derives from a female donor in good health, enrolled as a control in a pregnancy study. Sequenced material: peripheral blood, taken in the second trimester of pregnancy. The CDR3 DNA reads as TGTGCCAGCAGTGGGACGGGACTAGCGGTAAGGAGCTCCTACAATGAGCAGTTCTTC. Translated, it gives CASSGTGLAVRSSYNEQFF.